This T cell receptor (beta chain) was sequenced in a study of cytomegalovirus exposure and HLA in healthy donors. About the study: HLA-typed donors were the source of approximately 88 million unique TCRs, which an early data release held.

Donors likely had unrecorded immune exposures despite being nominally healthy when sampled. This PCR relied on a set of 60 Vbeta primers and 13 Jbeta primers. The table came from immunoSEQ multiplex PCR; TCRdb's copy has only in-frame clones and leaves some out. The data hold some 170,000 clones, with 81% observed a single time. Study-level findings and limits: Later analysis identified several of the most significant clusters that appeared linked to common viral pathogens. An analysis done earlier found most TCR beta V segments productive about 87% or about 30% of the time.

As concerns this clone: What it recognizes is unknown.

This clonotype was sampled from a woman under 30 in good health and CMV-seropositive. Sequencing input: PBMCs.

The CDR3 nucleotides are TGTGCCAGCAGCGGGGGAGGGGCATTGAGCTATGGCTACACCTTC. Its translation is CASSGGGALSYGYTF. V is TRBV9 and J is TRBJ1-2; possible D gene TRBD1, 5 bases. The CDR3 extends over 15 amino acids. Germline CDR1 is SGDLS and CDR2 is YYNGEE. Between the trimmed V and J ends, which lost 3 bases and 4 bases, there was a span of 16 bases.